This T cell receptor beta chain came from a study of blood T cells in healthy people across ages. Study details: Roughly one uniquely barcoded beta molecule per two T cells was captured. Study-wide findings and caveats: Unknown CMV status may confound age-related changes in expanded clones. The study regarded diversity estimates from one million T cells as underestimates.

To note about this clonotype: Its antigen is undetermined.

Primed by a sample-barcoded 5' primer and a J-beta primer mix, a second PCR proceeded for 7 to 11 cycles. TCRdb called the 5' RACE reads again in MiXCR, with one record for every CDR3 protein. Here the sample spans 1.5 million to 2 million distinct CDR3 sequences, approximately 39% being singletons. This TCR was sampled from a human donor in good health. Sequenced: blood.

The CDR3 here is CASSQAGVQETQYF. As DNA, the CDR3 is TGCGCCAGCAGCCAAGCGGGGGTTCAAGAGACCCAGTACTTC. The rearrangement links TRBV4-3 to TRBJ2-5; D may be TRBD2 (6 bases). Germline CDR1 reads LGHNA; CDR2 reads YSLEER. The V gene lost 1 base and the J gene lost 2 bases, with 8 bases spanning the gap. The CDR3 length is 14 residues.